The entry below describes one TCR beta chain. These data are taken from a study of blood T cell repertoires in COVID-19. Germline assignment: CDR1 SGHKS and CDR2 YYEKEE (reference sequence). The CDR3 consists of 15 residues. Trimming at V came to 0 bases and at J to 4 bases, leaving 6 bases not matched to a gene. Authors' processing steps: How many nucleated cells were present was estimated from reference gene primer amplification. Some clones are missing from TCRdb's copy, which holds only in-frame ones; the method was immunoSEQ multiplex PCR. V and J calls and clone size are copied from that table; D and trimming were computed from the DNA. The data contain approximately 150,000 clones, 80% to 90% of them singletons.

This receptor was identified in a man older than 75 with acute or convalescent COVID-19. The V gene is TRBV5-5, the J gene TRBJ2-7, with TRBD1 matching 8 bases. Source material: peripheral blood. The DNA of the CDR3 is TGTGCCAGCAGCTTGGTGGTCAGGGGGCCTTACGAGCAGTACTTC. Translated, it gives CASSLVVRGPYEQYF.